This is a list of T cell receptor beta chains from one sample in a study of OX40 agonist ivuxolimab in advanced cancers. The table came from immunoSEQ multiplex PCR; TCRdb's copy has only in-frame clones and leaves some out. The data hold around 100,000 clones, with 89% observed a single time. This sample comprised CD4+ or CD8+ T cells sorted from blood, obtained in a trial of the OX40 agonist ivuxolimab. The receptors were sampled from an adult with an advanced solid tumor such as melanoma, head and neck, liver or kidney cancer. CDR3s include the opening cysteine and the closing phenylalanine or tryptophan. The D gene is left open where the match is weak. Some rows have no size entry. The others give once, few or many, or a class for an expanded clone.

NA	TRBV7-6	TRBJ2-1	NA	TGTGCCAGCAGCTTAAGCAGCAACAATGAGCAGTTCTTC	CASSLSSNNEQFF
NA	TRBV19	TRBJ1-3	NA	TGTGCCAGTAGCCCCGGGGGGGCTCCAGGAAACACCATATATTTT	CASSPGGAPGNTIYF
NA	TRBV7-2	TRBJ1-3	NA	TGTGCCAGCAGCTCTAGTCAACAGGGATCTGGAAACACCATATATTTT	CASSSSQQGSGNTIYF
NA	TRBV9	TRBJ2-5	NA	TGTGCCAGCAGCGTAGATGTCACCCAAGAGACCCAGTACTTC	CASSVDVTQETQYF
NA	TRBV18	TRBJ2-1	TRBD1	TGTGCCAGCTCACCGGGACAGTACAATGAGCAGTTCTTC	CASSPGQYNEQFF
NA	TRBV6-5	TRBJ2-1	TRBD1	TGTGCCAGCAGTTCGACAGGGGGCTTCAATGAGCAGTTCTTC	CASSSTGGFNEQFF
once	TRBV30	TRBJ1-3	NA	TGTGCCTGGAGTGTCCAGGGGTCTGGAAACACCATATATTTT	CAWSVQGSGNTIYF
NA	TRBV5-1	TRBJ2-3	NA	TGCGCCAGCAGCTTGGAAGGGGCTATCTACACAGATACGCAGTATTTT	CASSLEGAIYTDTQYF
NA	TRBV6-6	TRBJ1-4	NA	TGTGCCAGCAACCCACTCGGGGAAGCAACTAATGAAAAACTGTTTTTT	CASNPLGEATNEKLFF
NA	TRBV7-8	TRBJ2-7	TRBD2	TGTGCCAGCAGCTCCGGGGAAGCGGGGGAGCAGTACTTC	CASSSGEAGEQYF
NA	TRBV5-1	TRBJ1-2	NA	TGCGCCAGCACGAGCGACAGCGCCTTTGGGTATGGCTACACCTTC	CASTSDSAFGYGYTF
NA	TRBV4-3	TRBJ1-3	TRBD1	TGCGCCAGCAGCCCGGACAGGGGGTTGGGAAACACCATATATTTT	CASSPDRGLGNTIYF
NA	TRBV7-3	TRBJ2-5	NA	TGTGCCAGCAGCTTAAACCCCGGGGACCAAGAGACCCAGTACTTC	CASSLNPGDQETQYF
NA	TRBV7-2	TRBJ2-7	TRBD1	TGTGCCAGCAGCGCGACAGGGTACGAGCAGTACTTC	CASSATGYEQYF
NA	TRBV19	TRBJ2-1	TRBD1	TGTGCCAGTAGTCTACAGGGGAGTTCGTACAATGAGCAGTTCTTC	CASSLQGSSYNEQFF
NA	TRBV7-6	TRBJ2-2	NA	TGTGCCAGCAGCTTACCACAGGGACTACCGAACACCGGGGAGCTGTTTTTT	CASSLPQGLPNTGELFF
NA	TRBV30	TRBJ2-7	NA	TGTGCCTGGAGTCAAAGGTGGGAGCAGTACTTC	CAWSQRWEQYF
NA	TRBV29-1	TRBJ1-3	NA	TGCAGCGTTTCCCCTTTGAGCTCTGGAAACACCATATATTTT	CSVSPLSSGNTIYF
few	TRBV2	TRBJ1-6	NA	TGTGCCAGCATCCTTACGGCGGGGAATAATTCACCCCTCCACTTT	CASILTAGNNSPLHF
once	TRBV18	TRBJ1-2	TRBD1	TGTGCCAGCTCACCATCGGGACAGGGGGTTGGTTATGGCTACACCTTC	CASSPSGQGVGYGYTF
NA	TRBV9	TRBJ2-7	TRBD1	TGTGCCAGCACCCCCCCCGGACAGGACTCCTACGAGCAGTACTTC	CASTPPGQDSYEQYF
NA	TRBV27	TRBJ2-3	TRBD2	TGTGCCAGCAGTTTCAGGCGGGGGTCACGCACAGATACGCAGTATTTT	CASSFRRGSRTDTQYF
NA	TRBV7-7	TRBJ2-7	TRBD1	TGTGCTAGCAGCTTAGCAGGGGGCTACGAGCAGTACTTC	CASSLAGGYEQYF
NA	TRBV6-6	TRBJ1-5	TRBD1	TGTGCCAGCAGGAAGACAGGGAATCAGCCCCAGCATTTT	CASRKTGNQPQHF
NA	TRBV7-2	TRBJ2-3	TRBD2	TGTGCCAGCAGCTCCCCGACTAGCGGACCTAGCACAGATACGCAGTATTTT	CASSSPTSGPSTDTQYF
NA	TRBV11-1	TRBJ1-5	NA	TGTGCCAGCAGCTTAGTTGTTGGGCAGGGCGGCCAGCATTTT	CASSLVVGQGGQHF
NA	TRBV28	TRBJ2-1	TRBD2	TGTGCCAGCAGTGCATCTAGCGGGTATCGCAATGAGCAGTTCTTC	CASSASSGYRNEQFF
NA	TRBV7-3	TRBJ2-1	TRBD1	TGTGCCAGCAGCGCCCTTACAGGGGATGTAGTCTTC	CASSALTGDVVF
NA	TRBV28	TRBJ2-1	TRBD1	TGTGCCAGCAGTTCTCGGACAGGGGGCTCCTACAATGAGCAGTTCTTC	CASSSRTGGSYNEQFF
NA	TRBV27	TRBJ2-7	TRBD1	TGTGCCAGCAGCCCCTTCCGGGACAGATCAACCGACGAGCAGTACTTC	CASSPFRDRSTDEQYF
NA	TRBV28	TRBJ2-5	NA	TGTGCCAGCAGTTTTAGGGAGACCCAGTACTTC	CASSFRETQYF
NA	TRBV29-1	TRBJ2-7	NA	TGCAGCGCCAAGGGGGGGATACGCGCCGACTACGAGCAGTACTTC	CSAKGGIRADYEQYF
NA	TRBV11-2	TRBJ1-1	NA	TGTGCCAGCAGCTTGGCGGGATCCAACACTGAAGCTTTCTTT	CASSLAGSNTEAFF
NA	TRBV9	TRBJ1-3	NA	TGTGCCAGCAGCGTCGACAGCTTGGACACCATATATTTT	CASSVDSLDTIYF
NA	TRBV12-5	TRBJ2-3	NA	TGTGCTAGTGGTTTGGTAGTGGTAAGGGTCACAGATACGCAGTATTTT	CASGLVVVRVTDTQYF
NA	TRBV4-1	TRBJ2-1	TRBD2	TGCGCCAGCAGCCGGGGCGGGGGGGAGAGTGAGCAGTTCTTC	CASSRGGGESEQFF
NA	TRBV7-8	TRBJ1-1	NA	TGTGCCAGCAGCTTAGGGCGGAACACTGAAGCTTTCTTT	CASSLGRNTEAFF